Below, 30 T cell receptor beta chains from the same sample are listed, as sequenced in a study of identical twins. MiXCR was run by TCRdb on the 5' RACE reads, yielding one entry per CDR3 protein. Among more than 350,000 distinct CDR3 sequences listed, roughly 9% were seen once. The sample taken for sequencing was naive T cells sorted from blood. These TCRs come from a woman in her forties or fifties in good health.

The chain joins TRBV10-3 to TRBJ1-1, with 11 bases fitting TRBD1. Germline V gene data show CDR1 as ENHRY and CDR2 as SYGVKD. This CDR3 has 15 amino acids. With V trimmed by 4 bases and J by 5 bases, 6 bases remained unmatched. The CDR3 nucleotides are TGTGCCATCAGTGGGGCCGGGACAGGGGGAACTGAAGCTTTCTTT. It codes for CAISGAGTGGTEAFF.

This clonotype came up many times. This CDR3 is CASSLPPDRGENTEAFF. The CDR3 DNA is TGCGCCAGCAGCCTACCCCCGGACAGGGGGGAGAACACTGAAGCTTTCTTT. The V and J genes are TRBV5-1 and TRBJ1-1; 10 bases are a match to TRBD1. Looked up from germline, CDR1 is SGHRS and CDR2 is YFSETQ. J gave up 1 base and V 4 bases, and 10 bases lay outside the gene matches. CDR3 length: 17 amino acids.

V gene TRBV25-1 combines with J gene TRBJ2-3, with a weak D call TRBD2 (5 bases). The CDR3 is made up of 15 amino acids. V was pared by 1 base and J by 3 bases, with 11 bases between. Looked up from germline, CDR1 is MGHDK and CDR2 is SYGVNS. In DNA, the CDR3 is TGTGCCAGCAGTGAATTCCGAGGGCCGACAGATACGCAGTATTTT. It yields the protein CASSEFRGPTDTQYF. Looking up the rest from reference TRBV25-1 and TRBJ2-3 gives the full variable domain: EADIYQTPRYLVIGTGKKITLECSQTMGHDKMYWYQQDPGMELHLIHYSYGVNSTEKGDLSSESTVSRIRTEHFPLTLESARPSHTSQYLCASSEFRGPTDTQYFGPGTRLTVL.

Only a few counts were recorded for this clonotype. The chain links TRBV20-1 to TRBJ2-1; the match to TRBD2 covers 14 bases. Germline V gene data show CDR1 as DFQATT and CDR2 as SNEGSKA (reference sequence). Trimming cost V 6 bases and J 1 base; bases outside gene matches: 5. The CDR3 length is 16 residues. The CDR3 nucleotides read TGCAGTGCACCCCGACTAGCGGGAGGGTCCTACAATGAGCAGTTCTTC. Its translation: CSAPRLAGGSYNEQFF.

In its sample, this clonotype was seen many times. The rearrangement links TRBV29-1 to TRBJ2-3; 9 bases match TRBD1. Looked up from germline, CDR1 is SQVTM and CDR2 is ANQGSEA. The CDR3 is 16 residues long. V lost 3 bases, J lost 1 base, and 8 bases stayed unmatched. The CDR3 DNA reads TGCAGCGTTGAGGAACAGGGGGCTCCTGGCACAGATACGCAGTATTTT. This gives the protein CSVEEQGAPGTDTQYF.

J is TRBJ2-2 and V is TRBV7-9, with TRBD2 matching over 10 bases. Germline trimming cut 5 bases from V and 4 bases from J; bases unmatched to any gene: 7. This CDR3 contains 16 residues. Germline V gene data show CDR1 as SEHNR and CDR2 as FQNEAQ (reference sequence). CDR3 sequence reads: CASSRKAGGSTGELFF. The CDR3 DNA reads TGTGCCAGCAGCCGTAAAGCGGGAGGGAGCACCGGGGAGCTGTTTTTT.

Regarding this clonotype: In this CDR3 the conserved last residue, phenylalanine or tryptophan, is missing, so a read error is likely. This chain links TRBV6-2 or TRBV6-3 with TRBJ2-5; unclear D gene. Trimming shortened V by 1 base and J by 5 bases, and 8 bases separated the two germline ends. The CDR3 length is 13 residues. CDR1 and CDR2 from the germline V gene are MNHEY and SVGEGT. This chain's CDR3 is CASSYYSRETQYL. For the CDR3, the DNA is TGTGCCAGCAGTTACTATTCTAGGGAGACCCAGTACTTG.

The chain uses TRBV4-1 and TRBJ2-1, with D maybe TRBD2 (5 bases). Germline CDR1 reads MGHRA; CDR2 reads YSYEKL. Deletions cut 0 bases from V and 6 bases from J, with 9 bases between. The CDR3 length is 14 residues. The CDR3 DNA reads as TGCGCCAGCAGCCAAGAAAGCGGACCCAATGAGCAGTTCTTC. Protein: CASSQESGPNEQFF.

This clonotype has a handful of counts. CDR3 sequence reads: CASSLARGQGARYGYTF. The CDR3, as DNA: TGTGCCAGCAGCTTAGCGCGCGGGCAGGGGGCTCGGTATGGCTACACCTTC. The rearrangement links TRBV7-8 to TRBJ1-2, with 8 positions matching TRBD1. The CDR3 length is 17 residues. The trim removed 0 bases at V and 5 bases at J, leaving 11 bases unmatched. Per germline, CDR1 SGHVS and CDR2 FQNEAQ.

This clonotype was detected a few times. V gene TRBV4-1 combines with J gene TRBJ1-1, with TRBD1 as a possible D gene (5 bases). The CDR3 is 15 amino acids. Germline-derived CDR1 and CDR2 are MGHRA and YSYEKL. V was clipped by 3 bases and J by 10 bases, with 21 bases between them. The CDR3 DNA follows: TGCGCCAGCAGCCAGCGAAGCGAGACAGCCATTATAGCTTTCTTT. As protein: CASSQRSETAIIAFF.

This clonotype was picked up many times. V and J are TRBV9 and TRBJ1-6, with unresolved D. Germline V lookup: CDR1 SGDLS, CDR2 YYNGEE. The V and J ends lost 0 bases and 11 bases respectively, with 12 bases between them. The CDR3 is made up of 14 amino acids. CDR3 DNA: TGTGCCAGCAGCGTAGAGGGCGCAAGGACACCCCTCCACTTT. Its protein is CASSVEGARTPLHF.

This clonotype has more than one count but fewer than ten. The genes are TRBV7-9 and TRBJ2-1; TRBD1 matches 8 bases. Trimming removed 3 bases from V and 8 bases from J; junction bases left unmatched: 9. The germline V gene has CDR1 SEHNR and CDR2 FQNEAQ (reference sequence). This CDR3 comprises 15 residues. CDR3 amino acids: CASSFTTGGSDEQFF. The CDR3 DNA reads TGTGCCAGCAGCTTTACAACAGGGGGAAGCGATGAGCAGTTCTTC.

The V gene is TRBV13, the J gene TRBJ1-6, with a possible D match to TRBD1 (5 bases). The CDR3 sequence is 17 residues long. V was pared by 5 bases and J by 2 bases, with 16 bases between. Looked up from germline, CDR1 is PRHDT and CDR2 is FYEKMQ (reference sequence). This CDR3 reads CASSTRDLGPYNSPLHF. The CDR3 DNA sequence: TGTGCCAGCAGCACCCGGGACCTGGGGCCCTATAATTCACCCCTCCACTTT.

The chain has TRBV5-1 and TRBJ2-3, with D tentatively TRBD2 (6 bases). CDR3 size: 14 residues. Trimming left V 0 bases short and J 4 bases short, with 9 bases between. CDR1 is SGHRS and CDR2 is YFSETQ in the germline V gene. This CDR3 is CASSLGRDSDTQYF. The CDR3, as DNA: TGCGCCAGCAGCTTGGGGCGGGATTCAGATACGCAGTATTTT.

The J gene is TRBJ2-2, the V gene TRBV12-3 or TRBV12-4; possibly TRBD1 or TRBD2 for D (6 bases each). Trimming pared 1 base from V and 5 bases from J, leaving 23 bases between. The CDR3 loop spans 19 amino acids. The CDR3 bases are TGTGCCAGCAGTTTAGATCAGGGGCTAGCGTTCGGTCCTACCGGGGAGCTGTTTTTT. Translated: CASSLDQGLAFGPTGELFF.

This clonotype has only a few counts. This chain uses TRBV15 with TRBJ2-5; TRBD2 might be the D (6 bases). Per germline, CDR1 LNHNV and CDR2 YYDKDF (reference sequence). The CDR3 totals 17 residues. Trimming shortened V by 0 bases and J by 5 bases, and 19 bases separated the two germline ends. CDR3 sequence (DNA): TGTGCCACCAGCAGAGAAGCGGCGGGATGGGGCGGGGAGACCCAGTACTTC. Translating it yields CATSREAAGWGGETQYF.

This clonotype was counted a few times. J is TRBJ2-1 and V is TRBV20-1, with 7 bases that match TRBD2. This CDR3 is 12 amino acids long. The V segment lost 2 bases and the J segment 8 bases; nucleotides outside the gene matches: 3. Germline CDR1 is DFQATT and CDR2 is SNEGSKA (reference sequence). The CDR3 spells CSARIAGDEQFF. CDR3 sequence (DNA): TGCAGTGCTAGAATTGCGGGAGATGAGCAGTTCTTC.

This clonotype was picked up many times. The V call is TRBV6-1, the J call TRBJ1-1; D is uncertain. Germline V lookup: CDR1 MNHNS, CDR2 SASEGT. The CDR3 length is 12 residues. V shed 3 bases and J shed 7 bases, with 9 bases lying between them. CDR3 sequence: CASSDPGYEAFF. For the CDR3, the DNA is TGTGCCAGCAGTGACCCGGGCTATGAAGCTTTCTTT.

This clonotype was observed at least ten times. The CDR3 loop reads CSGLQPQGSSYNEQFF. The DNA for the CDR3 is TGCAGTGGATTACAACCACAGGGGAGCTCCTACAATGAGCAGTTCTTC. This sequence joins TRBV20-1 and TRBJ2-1; 7 positions match TRBD1. J gave up 0 bases and V 7 bases, and 12 bases lay outside the gene matches. The germline gives CDR1 DFQATT, CDR2 SNEGSKA (reference sequence). The CDR3 extends over 16 amino acids.

This clonotype was detected ten times or more. The rearrangement joins TRBV7-9 to TRBJ2-5; D remains ambiguous. Germline loops: CDR1 SEHNR, CDR2 FQNEAQ (reference sequence). The V end lost 5 bases, the J end lost 5 bases, and 15 bases lay between the germline ends. The CDR3 is made up of 14 amino acids. CDR3 DNA sequence: TGTGCCAGCAGCCCGAGTGATGGAGTCGAGACCCAGTACTTC. Residues: CASSPSDGVETQYF.

This clonotype was seen many times. This sequence joins TRBV12-3 or TRBV12-4 and TRBJ2-7; unclear D gene. The CDR3 contains 14 residues. V was shortened by 3 bases and J by 5 bases, with 14 bases between the two germline ends. The CDR3 DNA reads TGTGCCAGCAGTTTGAGGCCCAACGCAAACGAGCAGTACGTC. Protein product: CASSLRPNANEQYV.

A few counts support this clonotype. The V and J genes are TRBV9 and TRBJ1-1; D perhaps matches TRBD1 (5 bases). Germline V lookup: CDR1 SGDLS, CDR2 YYNGEE. Trimming left V 2 bases short and J 6 bases short, with 14 bases between. The CDR3 has 14 residues. The CDR3 region has the DNA TGTGCCAGCAGCGTTTTGGGGCGAACCGCTGAAGCTTTCTTT. This encodes CASSVLGRTAEAFF.

The CDR3 is CAISDRLAGGEQYF. CDR3 bases: TGTGCCATCAGTGACCGACTAGCGGGAGGGGAGCAGTACTTC. V is TRBV10-3 and J is TRBJ2-7; 14 positions agree with TRBD2. The CDR3 totals 14 residues. Trimming cost V 3 bases and J 7 bases; bases outside gene matches: 2. CDR1 and CDR2 from the germline V gene are ENHRY and SYGVKD.

This clonotype was counted between two and nine times. This chain connects TRBV2 to TRBJ1-1; the D gene is possibly TRBD1 (6 bases). The CDR3 loop spans 14 amino acids. V was shortened by 7 bases and J by 3 bases, with 15 bases between the two germline ends. The germline gives CDR1 SNHLY, CDR2 FYNNEI. The CDR3 protein is CASIRYRDDTEAFF. In nucleotides, the CDR3 is TGTGCCAGCATTAGGTACAGGGATGACACTGAAGCTTTCTTT.

This clonotype was recorded a few times. The rearrangement uses TRBV6-5 and TRBJ1-1; 12 nucleotides align to TRBD1. The V gene's germline CDR1 is MNHEY and CDR2 SVGAGI. The V gene end was trimmed by 7 bases and the J gene end by 12 bases; junction bases not matched to a gene: 9. The CDR3 loop spans 13 amino acids. DNA for the CDR3: TGTGCCAGCATGACCGGGACAGGGGGCCCTCCTTTCTTT. Translation: CASMTGTGGPPFF.

This chain links TRBV2 with TRBJ2-7; unclear D gene. The V gene lost 0 bases and the J gene lost 7 bases, with 4 bases spanning the gap. Germline V lookup: CDR1 SNHLY, CDR2 FYNNEI. This CDR3 has 11 residues. Written as DNA, the CDR3 is TGTGCCAGCAGTGAAGCGTTTGAGCAGTACTTC. Translating gives CASSEAFEQYF.

The chain couples TRBV29-1 to TRBJ2-2, with a tentative D call TRBD2 (5 bases). Germline CDR1 and CDR2: SQVTM and ANQGSEA. The CDR3 has 16 amino acids. V was pared by 6 bases and J by 1 base, with 18 bases between. The DNA for the CDR3 is TGCAGCGTAGTACCTCTGGCGGGCCTGAACACCGGGGAGCTGTTTTTT. It translates to CSVVPLAGLNTGELFF.

The table lists this clonotype with many counts. V usage is TRBV20-1 and J usage is TRBJ1-2, with TRBD1 matching 8 bases. V gave up 6 bases and J gave up 7 bases; unmatched junction bases: 10. This CDR3 has 13 residues. The germline V gene has CDR1 DFQATT and CDR2 SNEGSKA (reference sequence). The CDR3 region has the DNA TGCAGTGCGACCGGACAGGGAGACGGTGGCTACACCTTC. Its translation: CSATGQGDGGYTF.

This clonotype showed up many times. This chain uses TRBV20-1 with TRBJ1-1; D remains ambiguous. The ends were cut back, 6 bases at V and 10 bases at J, with 21 bases in the middle. Germline CDR1 is DFQATT and CDR2 is SNEGSKA (reference sequence). The CDR3 is made up of 13 amino acids. DNA for the CDR3: TGCAGTGCCATACAGAGGTCGGCCTTAGTAGCTTTCTTT. Translated: CSAIQRSALVAFF.

The rearrangement uses TRBV9 and TRBJ2-5; TRBD1 is a possible D gene (6 bases). V was clipped by 5 bases and J by 2 bases, with 19 bases between them. The CDR3 covers 16 residues. Germline loops: CDR1 SGDLS, CDR2 YYNGEE. The CDR3 spells CASSRSGIGQQETQYF. CDR3 DNA: TGTGCCAGCAGTCGTAGTGGTATCGGACAGCAAGAGACCCAGTACTTC. The variable domain in full, with the rest retrieved from reference TRBV9 and TRBJ2-5, is DSGVTQTPKHLITATGQRVTLRCSPRSGDLSVYWYQQSLDQGLQFLIQYYNGEERAKGNILERFSAQQFPDLHSELNLSSLELGDSALYFCASSRSGIGQQETQYFGPGTRLLVL.